Sequencing of this TCR beta chain was carried out in a study of CD8 T cells in ankylosing spondylitis (TCRdb year 2017). At the level of the whole study: The study profiled T cell receptor beta repertoires in healthy donors and ankylosing spondylitis patients to find disease-linked TCR variants. In total, the full study cohort was made up of roughly 110 healthy donors and more than 20 ankylosing spondylitis patients. Samples of peripheral blood were taken, and for ankylosing spondylitis patients, synovial fluid was collected as well.

Summary of the overall study and its limitations: The disease-linked clones had a CD8+ phenotype and were found at relatively low frequencies in peripheral blood. According to the report, matched synovial fluid samples from ankylosing spondylitis patients were significantly enriched for the disease-linked clones. Blood from ankylosing spondylitis patients appeared to be characterized by a TCR beta motif made up of several highly homologous amino acid variants. Some of the motif variants had been reported before in the synovial fluid and blood of reactive arthritis patients, a finding that suggests common disease-initiation mechanisms.

This clonotype was observed a few times. The antigen it recognizes is unknown. One base away there is no much larger clone; base qualities are not given. Inclusive of the bounding cysteine and phenylalanine, the CDR3 is 13 residues long. Left in the record is the CDR3 DNA by itself, 39 bases read in frame from the first base. The junction carries 12 bases between V and J, which are trimmed by 6 bases and 6 bases respectively. Sequenced using an Illumina HiSeq 2500. Quantitative 5'-RACE with molecular barcodes was the method used to prepare the TCR beta libraries. In the paper's pipeline: A new computational method, built on a probabilistic model of VDJ rearrangement, was used to identify disease-linked TCR variants. TCRdb handled the public reads itself, with Q25 trimming in fastp and clone calling in MiXCR, and kept productive beta chains. CDR3 protein duplicates are merged, each entry listing the most common genes and DNA. None of the V and J calls come from the authors' own analysis; TCRdb made them. The table for this sample lists 200,000 to 300,000 distinct CDR3 sequences; roughly a quarter of them were counted only once. 0.5% to 0.75% of the sample goes to the ten largest clones.

The sequence joins TRBV12-3 or TRBV12-4 to TRBJ2-1, with TRBD1 as a weak D call on 5 bases. This clonotype originated in a male donor with ankylosing spondylitis or in good health (not recorded which). Input material: blood, either unsorted or a sorted T cell fraction (not recorded which). The CDR3 in this case is CASSEGAVNEQFF. The DNA reads as follows: TGTGCCAGCAGCGAAGGGGCAGTCAATGAGCAGTTCTTC.